The 4 T cell receptor beta chains given below trace back to one sample, sequenced in a study of blood T cell repertoires in COVID-19. The method was immunoSEQ multiplex PCR; TCRdb's version includes in-frame clones alone and lacks a portion of them. The sample lists 160,000 or so clones, roughly 80% occurring once. The source material was peripheral blood. These receptors came from an elderly woman with acute or convalescent COVID-19.

The chain couples TRBV5-5 to TRBJ2-6; D remains ambiguous. Germline V lookup: CDR1 SGHKS, CDR2 YYEKEE (reference sequence). This CDR3 spans 19 amino acids. Trimming removed 0 bases from V and 4 bases from J, with 20 bases in between. Here the CDR3 reads CASSLVGDGSQRGANVLTF. CDR3 sequence (DNA): TGTGCCAGCAGCTTGGTAGGAGACGGCTCGCAGAGGGGGGCCAACGTCCTGACTTTC.

The V gene is TRBV2, the J gene TRBJ1-2, with D possibly matching TRBD1 (5 bases). Trimming cost V 6 bases and J 1 base, with 6 bases left between them. Germline V lookup: CDR1 SNHLY, CDR2 FYNNEI. The CDR3 has 12 amino acids. CDR3 residues: CASRTVNYGYTF. CDR3 DNA sequence: TGTGCCAGCAGGACAGTTAACTATGGCTACACCTTC.

This chain connects TRBV7-2 to TRBJ2-1; maybe TRBD1 (5 bases). The germline V and J ends were trimmed by 7 bases and 7 bases, with 17 bases remaining between them. Germline loops: CDR1 SGHTA, CDR2 FQGNSA. The CDR3 totals 14 residues. CDR3 sequence reads: CASTAAGMWNEQFF. The DNA for the CDR3 is TGTGCCAGCACCGCAGCAGGGATGTGGAATGAGCAGTTCTTC.

The chain has TRBV21-1 and TRBJ2-4; no DNA check was done on the table's D call, TRBD2. TRBV21-1 is deemed a pseudogene. The CDR3 extends over 16 amino acids. CDR3 amino acids: CASSKSGRGAKNIQYF. The CDR3 DNA sequence: TGTGCCAGCAGCAAATCCGGCAGAGGGGCCAAAAACATTCAGTACTTC.